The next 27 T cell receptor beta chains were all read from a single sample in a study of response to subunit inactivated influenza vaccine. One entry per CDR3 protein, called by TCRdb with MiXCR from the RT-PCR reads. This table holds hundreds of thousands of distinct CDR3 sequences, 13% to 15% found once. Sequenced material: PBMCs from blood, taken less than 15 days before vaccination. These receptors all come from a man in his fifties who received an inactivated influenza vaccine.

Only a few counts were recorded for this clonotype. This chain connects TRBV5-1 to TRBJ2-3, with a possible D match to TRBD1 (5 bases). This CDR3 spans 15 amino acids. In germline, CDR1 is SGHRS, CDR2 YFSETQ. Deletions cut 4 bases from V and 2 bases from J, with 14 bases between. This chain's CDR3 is CASSPRRQITDTQYF. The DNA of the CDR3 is TGCGCCAGCAGCCCCCGTAGACAGATCACAGATACGCAGTATTTT.

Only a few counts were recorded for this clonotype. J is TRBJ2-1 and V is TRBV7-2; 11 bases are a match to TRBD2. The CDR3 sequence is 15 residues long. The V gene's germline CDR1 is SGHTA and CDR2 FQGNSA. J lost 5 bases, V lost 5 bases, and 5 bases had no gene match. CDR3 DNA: TGTGCCAGCAGCCAGACTAGCGGGACCAACAATGAGCAGTTCTTC. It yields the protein CASSQTSGTNNEQFF.

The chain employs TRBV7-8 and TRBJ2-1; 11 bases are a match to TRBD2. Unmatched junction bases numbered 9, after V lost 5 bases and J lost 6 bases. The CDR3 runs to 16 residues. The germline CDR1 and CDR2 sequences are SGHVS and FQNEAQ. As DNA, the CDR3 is TGTGCCAGCAGCCCGCTTAGCGGGAGGGCCGCCAATGAGCAGTTCTTC. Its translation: CASSPLSGRAANEQFF.

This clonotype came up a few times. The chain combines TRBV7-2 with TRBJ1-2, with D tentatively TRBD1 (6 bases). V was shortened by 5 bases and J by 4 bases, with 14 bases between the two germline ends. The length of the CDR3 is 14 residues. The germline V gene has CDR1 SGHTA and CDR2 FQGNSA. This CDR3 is CASSADSLSYGYTF. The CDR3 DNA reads TGTGCCAGCAGCGCGGACAGTTTAAGCTATGGCTACACCTTC.

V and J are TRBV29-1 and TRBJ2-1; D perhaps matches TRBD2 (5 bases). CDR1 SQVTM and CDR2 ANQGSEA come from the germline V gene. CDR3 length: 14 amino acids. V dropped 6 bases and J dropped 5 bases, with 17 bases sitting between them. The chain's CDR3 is CSVTKGGRHNEQFF. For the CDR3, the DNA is TGCAGCGTCACAAAAGGAGGCCGTCACAATGAGCAGTTCTTC.

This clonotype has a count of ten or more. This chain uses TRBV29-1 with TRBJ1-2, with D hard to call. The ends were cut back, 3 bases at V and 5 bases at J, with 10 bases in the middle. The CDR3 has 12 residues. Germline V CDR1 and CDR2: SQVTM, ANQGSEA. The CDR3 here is CSVELRTYGYTF. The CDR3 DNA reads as TGCAGCGTTGAGTTACGGACGTATGGCTACACCTTC.

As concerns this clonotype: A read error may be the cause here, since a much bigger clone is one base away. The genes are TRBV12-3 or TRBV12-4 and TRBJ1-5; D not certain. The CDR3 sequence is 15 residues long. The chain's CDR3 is CASSRETFSNHPQHF. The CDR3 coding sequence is TGTGCCAGCAGTCGGGAGACATTTAGCAATCACCCCCAGCATTTT.

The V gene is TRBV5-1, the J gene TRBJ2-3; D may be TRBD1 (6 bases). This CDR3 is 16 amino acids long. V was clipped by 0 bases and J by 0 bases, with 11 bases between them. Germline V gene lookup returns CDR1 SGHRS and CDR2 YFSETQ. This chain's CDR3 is CASSLEGHPSTDTQYF. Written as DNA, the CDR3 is TGCGCCAGCAGCTTGGAGGGACACCCTAGCACAGATACGCAGTATTTT.

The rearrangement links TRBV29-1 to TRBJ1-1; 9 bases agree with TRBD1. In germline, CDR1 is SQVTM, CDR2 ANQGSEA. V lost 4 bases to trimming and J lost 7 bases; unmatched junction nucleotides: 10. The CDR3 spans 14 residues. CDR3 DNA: TGCAGCGTTGGGGACAGGGCCAGGAGTCTTGAAGCTTTCTTT. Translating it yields CSVGDRARSLEAFF.

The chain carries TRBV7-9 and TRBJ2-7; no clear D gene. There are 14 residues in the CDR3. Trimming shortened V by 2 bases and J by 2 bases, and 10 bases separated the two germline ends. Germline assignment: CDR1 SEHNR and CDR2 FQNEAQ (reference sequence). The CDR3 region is CASSLPAATYEQYF. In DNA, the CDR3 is TGTGCCAGCAGCTTACCCGCAGCAACCTACGAGCAGTACTTC.

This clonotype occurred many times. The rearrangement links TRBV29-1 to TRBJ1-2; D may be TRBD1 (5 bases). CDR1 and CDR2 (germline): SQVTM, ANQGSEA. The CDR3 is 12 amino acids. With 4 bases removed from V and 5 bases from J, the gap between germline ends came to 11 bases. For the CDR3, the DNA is TGCAGCGTTGTAGGCCGGGGGTATGGCTACACCTTC. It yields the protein CSVVGRGYGYTF.

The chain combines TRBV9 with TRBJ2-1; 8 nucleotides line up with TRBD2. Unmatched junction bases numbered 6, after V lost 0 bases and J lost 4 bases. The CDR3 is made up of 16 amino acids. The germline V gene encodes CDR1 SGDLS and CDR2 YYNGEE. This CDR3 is CASSVAERGRYNEQFF. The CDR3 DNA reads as TGTGCCAGCAGCGTAGCTGAGCGGGGGAGGTACAATGAGCAGTTCTTC.

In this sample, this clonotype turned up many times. This chain's CDR3 is CSARGLATLRAFF. CDR3 coding DNA: TGCAGTGCTAGAGGCCTAGCTACCCTCCGAGCTTTCTTT. The chain carries TRBV20-1 and TRBJ1-1, with D hard to call. Germline CDR1 is DFQATT and CDR2 is SNEGSKA (reference sequence). CDR3 length: 13 residues. Trimming stripped 1 base from V and 10 bases from J, with 16 bases between.

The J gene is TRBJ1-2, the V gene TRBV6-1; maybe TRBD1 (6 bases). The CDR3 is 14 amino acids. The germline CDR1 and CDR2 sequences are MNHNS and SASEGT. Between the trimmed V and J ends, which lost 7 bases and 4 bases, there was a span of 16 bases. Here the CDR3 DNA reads TGTGCCAGCACCCGCAGGACAGAGTCCTATGGCTACACCTTC. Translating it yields CASTRRTESYGYTF.

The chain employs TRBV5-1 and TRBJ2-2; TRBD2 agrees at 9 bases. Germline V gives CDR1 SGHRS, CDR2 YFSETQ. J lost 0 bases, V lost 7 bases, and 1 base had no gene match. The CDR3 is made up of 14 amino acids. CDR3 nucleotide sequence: TGCGCCAGCGTAGCGGGAGCGAACACCGGGGAGCTGTTTTTT. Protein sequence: CASVAGANTGELFF.

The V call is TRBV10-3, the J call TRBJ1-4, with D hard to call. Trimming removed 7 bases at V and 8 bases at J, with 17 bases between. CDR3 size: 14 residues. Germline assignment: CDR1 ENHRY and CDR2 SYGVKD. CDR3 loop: CAIKVGPEEEKLFF. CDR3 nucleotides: TGTGCCATCAAAGTTGGTCCGGAGGAGGAAAAACTGTTTTTT.

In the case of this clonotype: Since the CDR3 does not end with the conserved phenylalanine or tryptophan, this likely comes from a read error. The CDR3 DNA reads as TGTGCCAGCATCGCGGGGAGGGTTAATGAGCAGTTCTTA. It is translated as CASIAGRVNEQFL. This rearrangement joins TRBV28 to TRBJ2-1, with 7 bases lining up with TRBD2. Germline V gene data show CDR1 as MDHEN and CDR2 as SYDVKM. Trimming cost V 7 bases and J 7 bases; bases outside gene matches: 7. This CDR3 contains 13 residues.

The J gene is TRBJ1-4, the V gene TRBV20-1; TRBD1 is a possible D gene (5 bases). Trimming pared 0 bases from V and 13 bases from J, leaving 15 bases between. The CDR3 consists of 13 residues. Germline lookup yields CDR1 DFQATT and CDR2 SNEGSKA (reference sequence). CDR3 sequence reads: CSARERQVRGLFF. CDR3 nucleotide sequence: TGCAGTGCTAGAGAGCGGCAGGTGAGGGGACTGTTTTTT.

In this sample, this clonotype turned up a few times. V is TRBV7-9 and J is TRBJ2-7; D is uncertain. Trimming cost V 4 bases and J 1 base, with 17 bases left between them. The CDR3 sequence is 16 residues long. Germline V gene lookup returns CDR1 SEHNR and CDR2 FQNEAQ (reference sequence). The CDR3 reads CASSSSDALSSYEQYF. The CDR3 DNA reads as TGTGCCAGCAGCTCGTCGGACGCCCTGTCGTCCTACGAGCAGTACTTC.

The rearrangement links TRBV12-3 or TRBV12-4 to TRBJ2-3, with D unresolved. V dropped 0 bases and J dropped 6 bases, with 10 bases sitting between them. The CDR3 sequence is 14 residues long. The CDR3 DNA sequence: TGTGCCAGCAGTTTAGCGGGCCCCTCGGATACGCAGTATTTT. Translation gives CASSLAGPSDTQYF.

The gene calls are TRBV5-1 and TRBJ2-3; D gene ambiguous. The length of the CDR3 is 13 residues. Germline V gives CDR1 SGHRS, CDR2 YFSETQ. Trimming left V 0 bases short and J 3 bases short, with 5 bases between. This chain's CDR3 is CASSLEWTDTQYF. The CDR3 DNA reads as TGCGCCAGCAGCTTGGAATGGACAGATACGCAGTATTTT.

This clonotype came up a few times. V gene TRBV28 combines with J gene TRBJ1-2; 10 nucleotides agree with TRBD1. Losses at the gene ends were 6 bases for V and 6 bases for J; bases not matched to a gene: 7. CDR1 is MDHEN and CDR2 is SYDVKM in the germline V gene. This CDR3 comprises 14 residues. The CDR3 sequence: CASSYGQGVHGYTF. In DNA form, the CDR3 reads TGTGCCAGCAGCTACGGACAGGGGGTACATGGCTACACCTTC.

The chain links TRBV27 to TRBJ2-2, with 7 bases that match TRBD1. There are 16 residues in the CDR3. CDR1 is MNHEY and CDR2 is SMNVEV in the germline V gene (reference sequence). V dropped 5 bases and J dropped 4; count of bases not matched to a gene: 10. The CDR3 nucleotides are TGTGCCAGCAGTCGCGGACAGGATTATTCCACCGGGGAGCTGTTTTTT. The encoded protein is CASSRGQDYSTGELFF.

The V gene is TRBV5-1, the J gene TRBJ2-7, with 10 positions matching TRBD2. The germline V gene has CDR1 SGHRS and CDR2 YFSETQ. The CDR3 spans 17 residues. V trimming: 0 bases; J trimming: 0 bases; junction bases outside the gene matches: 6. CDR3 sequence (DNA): TGCGCCAGCAGCTTGGGACTAGCGGGTTTTAGCTCCTACGAGCAGTACTTC. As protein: CASSLGLAGFSSYEQYF.

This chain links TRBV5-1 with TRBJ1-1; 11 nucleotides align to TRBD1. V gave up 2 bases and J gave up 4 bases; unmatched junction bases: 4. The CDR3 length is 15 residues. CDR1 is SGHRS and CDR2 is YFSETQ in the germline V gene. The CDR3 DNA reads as TGCGCCAGCAGCTTTGGACAGGGGGCGAGCACTGAAGCTTTCTTT. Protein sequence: CASSFGQGASTEAFF.

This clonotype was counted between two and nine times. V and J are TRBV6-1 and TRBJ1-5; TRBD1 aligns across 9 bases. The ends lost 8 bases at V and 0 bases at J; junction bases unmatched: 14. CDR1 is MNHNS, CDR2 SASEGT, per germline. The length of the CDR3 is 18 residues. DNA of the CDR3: TGTGCCAGCTCTGCTCGGGACAGGGTCAACTTTAGCAATCAGCCCCAGCATTTT. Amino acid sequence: CASSARDRVNFSNQPQHF.

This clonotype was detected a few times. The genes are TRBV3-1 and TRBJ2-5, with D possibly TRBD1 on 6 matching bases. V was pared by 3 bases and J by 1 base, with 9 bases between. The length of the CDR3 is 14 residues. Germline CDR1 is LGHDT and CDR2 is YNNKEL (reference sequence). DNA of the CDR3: TGTGCCAGCAGCCATCGGACAGTCCAAGAGACCCAGTACTTC. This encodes CASSHRTVQETQYF.